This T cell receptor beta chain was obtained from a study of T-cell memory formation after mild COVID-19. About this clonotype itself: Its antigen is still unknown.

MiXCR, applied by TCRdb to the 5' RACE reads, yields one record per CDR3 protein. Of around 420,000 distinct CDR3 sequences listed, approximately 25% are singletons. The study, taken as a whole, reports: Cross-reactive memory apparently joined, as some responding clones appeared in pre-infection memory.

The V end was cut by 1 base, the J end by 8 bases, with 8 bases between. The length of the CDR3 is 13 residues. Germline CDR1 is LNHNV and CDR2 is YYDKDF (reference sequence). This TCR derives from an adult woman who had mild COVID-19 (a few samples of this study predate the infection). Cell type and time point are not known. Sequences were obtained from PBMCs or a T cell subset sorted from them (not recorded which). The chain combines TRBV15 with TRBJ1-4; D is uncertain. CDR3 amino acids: CATSRGWKEKLFF. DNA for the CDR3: TGTGCCACCAGCAGAGGTTGGAAGGAAAAACTGTTTTTT. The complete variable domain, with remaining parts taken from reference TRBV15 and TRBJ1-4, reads DAMVIQNPRYQVTQFGKPVTLSCSQTLNHNVMYWYQQKSSQAPKLLFHYYDKDFNNEADTPDNFQSRRPNTSFCFLDIRSPGLGDTAMYLCATSRGWKEKLFFGSGTQLSVL.